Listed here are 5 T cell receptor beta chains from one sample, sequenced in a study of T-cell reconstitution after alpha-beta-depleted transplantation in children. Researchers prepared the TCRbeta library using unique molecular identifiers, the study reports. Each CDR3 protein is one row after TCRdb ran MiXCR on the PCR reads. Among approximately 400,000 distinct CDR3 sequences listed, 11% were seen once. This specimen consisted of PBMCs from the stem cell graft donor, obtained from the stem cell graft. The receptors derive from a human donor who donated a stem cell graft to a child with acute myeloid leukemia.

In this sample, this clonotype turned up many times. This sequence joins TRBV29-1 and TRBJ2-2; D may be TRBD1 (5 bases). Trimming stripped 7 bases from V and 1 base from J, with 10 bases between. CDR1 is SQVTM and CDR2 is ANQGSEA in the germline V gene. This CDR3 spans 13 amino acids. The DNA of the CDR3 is TGCAGCGCCTCCGGACAGAACACCGGGGAGCTGTTTTTT. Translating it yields CSASGQNTGELFF.

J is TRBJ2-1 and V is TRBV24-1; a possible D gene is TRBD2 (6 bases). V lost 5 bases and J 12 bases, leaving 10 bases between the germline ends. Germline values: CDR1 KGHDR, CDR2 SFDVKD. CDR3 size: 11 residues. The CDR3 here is CATSAGVRQFF. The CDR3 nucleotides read TGTGCCACCAGTGCGGGGGTTCGGCAGTTCTTC.

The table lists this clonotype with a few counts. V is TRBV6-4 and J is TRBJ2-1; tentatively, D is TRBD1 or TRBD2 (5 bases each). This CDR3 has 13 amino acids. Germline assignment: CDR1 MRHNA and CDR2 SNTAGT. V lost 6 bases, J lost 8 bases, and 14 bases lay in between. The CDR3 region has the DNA TGTGCCAGCAGCAGGGACGGGTTAGATGAGCAGTTCTTC. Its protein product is CASSRDGLDEQFF.

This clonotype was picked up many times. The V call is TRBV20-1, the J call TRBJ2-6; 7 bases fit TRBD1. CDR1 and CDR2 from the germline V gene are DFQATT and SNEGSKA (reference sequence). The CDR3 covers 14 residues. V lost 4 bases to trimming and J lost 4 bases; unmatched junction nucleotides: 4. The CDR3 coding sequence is TGCAGTGCTACACAGGGGTCGGGGGCCAACGTCCTGACTTTC. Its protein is CSATQGSGANVLTF.

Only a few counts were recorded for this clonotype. CDR3 loop: CSATDRPQDEQYF. CDR3 nucleotides: TGCAGTGCTACTGACAGGCCCCAGGACGAGCAGTACTTC. The chain combines TRBV20-1 with TRBJ2-7, with a weak D call TRBD1 (6 bases). The CDR3 spans 13 residues. V was shortened by 4 bases and J by 5 bases, with 15 bases between the two germline ends. CDR1 is DFQATT, CDR2 SNEGSKA, per germline (reference sequence).